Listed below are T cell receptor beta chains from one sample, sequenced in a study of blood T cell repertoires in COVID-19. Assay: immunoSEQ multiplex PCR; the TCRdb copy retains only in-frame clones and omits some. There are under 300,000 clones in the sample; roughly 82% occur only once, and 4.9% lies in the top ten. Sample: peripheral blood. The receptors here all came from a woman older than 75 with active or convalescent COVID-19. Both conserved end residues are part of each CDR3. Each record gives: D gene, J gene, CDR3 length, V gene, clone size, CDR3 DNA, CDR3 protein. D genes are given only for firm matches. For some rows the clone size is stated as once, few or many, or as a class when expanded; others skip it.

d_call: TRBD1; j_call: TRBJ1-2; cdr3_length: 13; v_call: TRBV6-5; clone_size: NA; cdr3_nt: TGTGCCAGCAGGGGACAGGTAGTATATGGCTACACCTTC; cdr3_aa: CASRGQVVYGYTF
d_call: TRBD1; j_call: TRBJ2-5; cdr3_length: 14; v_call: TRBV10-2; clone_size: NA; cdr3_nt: TGCGCCAGCTCGTTCGACAGGGGGTTGGAGACCCAGTACTTC; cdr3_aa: CASSFDRGLETQYF
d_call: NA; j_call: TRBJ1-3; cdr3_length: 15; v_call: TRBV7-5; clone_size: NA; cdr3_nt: TGTGTCAGAAGCTCCCCAAGGGAGGGGGGAAACACCATATATTTT; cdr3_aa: CVRSSPREGGNTIYF
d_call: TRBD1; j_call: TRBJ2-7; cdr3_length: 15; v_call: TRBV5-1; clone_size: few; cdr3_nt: TGCGCCAGCAGCTCTAATGGGGACAGGGTTAATGTGCAGTACTTC; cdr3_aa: CASSSNGDRVNVQYF
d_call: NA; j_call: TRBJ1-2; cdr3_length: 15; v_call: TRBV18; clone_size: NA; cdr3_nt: TGTGCCAGCTCACCTGGAGTGTCGGCGGCCTATGGCTACACCTTC; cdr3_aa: CASSPGVSAAYGYTF
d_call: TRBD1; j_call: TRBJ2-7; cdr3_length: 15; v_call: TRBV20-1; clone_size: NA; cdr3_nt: TGCAGTGCTAGTGGTGGCAGGGGGAGCTCCTACGAGCAGTACTTC; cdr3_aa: CSASGGRGSSYEQYF
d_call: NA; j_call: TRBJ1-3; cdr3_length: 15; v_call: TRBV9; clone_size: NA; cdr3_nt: TGTGCCAGCAGCGTAAGCGGGAGCTCTGGAAACACCATATATTTT; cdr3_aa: CASSVSGSSGNTIYF
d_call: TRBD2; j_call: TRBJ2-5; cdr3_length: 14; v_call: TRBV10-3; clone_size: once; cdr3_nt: TGTGCCATCAGTGAAATACTAGCGGAAGAGACCCAGTACTTC; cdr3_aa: CAISEILAEETQYF
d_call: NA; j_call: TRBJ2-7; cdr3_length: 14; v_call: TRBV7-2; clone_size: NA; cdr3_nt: TGTGCCAGCAGCCTCTTGGGGGGAAACTCCGAGCAGTACTTC; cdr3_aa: CASSLLGGNSEQYF
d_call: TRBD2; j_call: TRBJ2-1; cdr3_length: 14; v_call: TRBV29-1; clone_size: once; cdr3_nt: TGCAGCGTTGTTATGACTAGCGGGAACGATGAGCAGTTCTTC; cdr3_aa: CSVVMTSGNDEQFF
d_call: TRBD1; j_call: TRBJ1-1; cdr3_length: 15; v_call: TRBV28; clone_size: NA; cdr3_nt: TGTGCCAGCAGTACACCGGGACAGGGCCACACTGAAGCTTTCTTT; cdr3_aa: CASSTPGQGHTEAFF
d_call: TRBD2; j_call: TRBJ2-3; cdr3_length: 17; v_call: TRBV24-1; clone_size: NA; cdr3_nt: TGTGCCACCAGTGATTCCGGACTAGCGGGGCTCACAGATACGCAGTATTTT; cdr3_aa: CATSDSGLAGLTDTQYF
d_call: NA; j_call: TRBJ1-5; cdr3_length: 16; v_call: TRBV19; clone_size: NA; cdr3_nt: TGTGCCAGTAGTTCTACGACAGCCCCTAGCAATCAGCCCCAGCATTTT; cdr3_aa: CASSSTTAPSNQPQHF
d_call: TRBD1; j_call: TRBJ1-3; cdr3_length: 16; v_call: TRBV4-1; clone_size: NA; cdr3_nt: TGCGCCAGCAGCCAACAACAGGGGGCCTCTGGAAACACCATATATTTT; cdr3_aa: CASSQQQGASGNTIYF
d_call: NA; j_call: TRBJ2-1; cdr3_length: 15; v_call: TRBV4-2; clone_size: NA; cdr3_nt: TGTGCCAGCAGCCAAGATGAGACTACTAACAATGAGCAGTTCTTC; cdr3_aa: CASSQDETTNNEQFF
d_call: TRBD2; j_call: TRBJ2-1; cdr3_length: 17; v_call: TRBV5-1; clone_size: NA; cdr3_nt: TGCGCCAGCAGCTTGCGCGGGGGGGCGAGCTCCTACAATGAGCAGTTCTTC; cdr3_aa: CASSLRGGASSYNEQFF
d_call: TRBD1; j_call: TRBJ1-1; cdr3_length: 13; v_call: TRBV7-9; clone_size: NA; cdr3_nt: TGTGCCAGCAGCTCGACAGGGTGGACTGAAGCTTTCTTT; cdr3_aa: CASSSTGWTEAFF
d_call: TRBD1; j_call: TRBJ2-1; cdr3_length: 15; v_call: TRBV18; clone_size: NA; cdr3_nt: TGTGCCAGCTCTGGACAGGGGTCCCCCTACAATGAGCAGTTCTTC; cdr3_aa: CASSGQGSPYNEQFF
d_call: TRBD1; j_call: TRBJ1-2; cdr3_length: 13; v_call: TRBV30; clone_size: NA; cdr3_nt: TGTGCCTGGAGTGTAGGGGGCGCGTATGGCTACACCTTC; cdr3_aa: CAWSVGGAYGYTF
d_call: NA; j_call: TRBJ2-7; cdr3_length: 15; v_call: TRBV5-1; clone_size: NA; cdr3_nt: TGCGCCAGCAGCGACCGGGAAAGGACGGTACCCGAGCAGTACTTC; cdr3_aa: CASSDRERTVPEQYF
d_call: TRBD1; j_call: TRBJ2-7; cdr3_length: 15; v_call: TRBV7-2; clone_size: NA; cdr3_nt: TGTGCCAGCAGCCCGAGGACAGGGAGCTCCTACGAGCAGTACTTC; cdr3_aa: CASSPRTGSSYEQYF
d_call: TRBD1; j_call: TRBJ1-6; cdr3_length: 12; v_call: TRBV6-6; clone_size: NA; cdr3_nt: TGTGCCAGTAAATCAGGGGGGTCACCCCTCCACTTT; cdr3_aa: CASKSGGSPLHF
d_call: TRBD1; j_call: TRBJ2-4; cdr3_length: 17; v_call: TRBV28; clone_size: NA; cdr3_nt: TGTGCCAGCAGTTTGGAACAGGGGATCCTAGCCAAAAACATTCAGTACTTC; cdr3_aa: CASSLEQGILAKNIQYF
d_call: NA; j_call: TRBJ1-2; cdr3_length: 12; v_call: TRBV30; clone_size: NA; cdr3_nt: TGTGCCTGGATGGAGGCGGTCTATGGCTACACCTTC; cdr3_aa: CAWMEAVYGYTF
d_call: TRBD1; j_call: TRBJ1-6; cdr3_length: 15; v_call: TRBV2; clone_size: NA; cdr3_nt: TGTGCCAGCAGAAACAGGGGAAGTAGGGTTTCACCCCTCCACTTT; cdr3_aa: CASRNRGSRVSPLHF
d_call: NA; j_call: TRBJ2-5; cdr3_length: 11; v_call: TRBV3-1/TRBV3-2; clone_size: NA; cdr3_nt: TGTGCCAGCAGCCAAGCGGGGATCCAGTACTTC; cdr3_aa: CASSQAGIQYF
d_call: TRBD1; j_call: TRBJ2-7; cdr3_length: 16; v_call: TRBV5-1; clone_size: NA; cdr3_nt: TGCGCCAGCAGCGCAGCCGTTGGGACAGGGACGTTGGAGCAGTACTTC; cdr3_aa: CASSAAVGTGTLEQYF
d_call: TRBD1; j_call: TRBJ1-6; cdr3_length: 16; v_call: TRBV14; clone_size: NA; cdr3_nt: TGTGCCAGCAGCCAATATCTGACAGGGAACAATTCACCCCTCCACTTT; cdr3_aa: CASSQYLTGNNSPLHF
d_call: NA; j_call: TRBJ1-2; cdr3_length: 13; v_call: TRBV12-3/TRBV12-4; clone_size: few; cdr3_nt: TGTGCCAGCAGCCAGGGAACTACCTATGGCTACACCTTC; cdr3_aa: CASSQGTTYGYTF
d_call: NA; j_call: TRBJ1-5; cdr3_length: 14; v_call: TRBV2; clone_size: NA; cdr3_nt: TGTGCCAGCAGTGAGGTGGGGCGGGGTCAGCCCCAGCATTTT; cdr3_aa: CASSEVGRGQPQHF
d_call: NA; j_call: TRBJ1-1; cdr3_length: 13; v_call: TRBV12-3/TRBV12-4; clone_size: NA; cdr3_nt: TGTGCCAGCAGTTTCGGTCGTAGCGCTGAAGCTTTCTTT; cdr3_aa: CASSFGRSAEAFF
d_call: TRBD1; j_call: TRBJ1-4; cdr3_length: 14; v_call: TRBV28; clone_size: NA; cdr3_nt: TGTGCCAGCAGTAGGACAGGGACCAGTGAAAAACTGTTTTTT; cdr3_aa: CASSRTGTSEKLFF
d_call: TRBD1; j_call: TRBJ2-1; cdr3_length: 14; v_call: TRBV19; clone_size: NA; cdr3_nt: TGTGCCAGTAGTATCACAGGGGATAATAATGAGCAGTTCTTC; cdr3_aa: CASSITGDNNEQFF
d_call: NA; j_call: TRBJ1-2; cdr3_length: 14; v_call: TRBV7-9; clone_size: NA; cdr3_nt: TGTGCCAGCAGCTTAGTAACAGCCAACTATGGCTACACCTTC; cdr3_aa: CASSLVTANYGYTF
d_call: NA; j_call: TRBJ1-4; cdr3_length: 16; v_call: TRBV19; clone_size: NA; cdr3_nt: TGTGCCAGTAGTATCGTTCCGGGAAGAGGCTCTGAAAAACTGTTTTTT; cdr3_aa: CASSIVPGRGSEKLFF
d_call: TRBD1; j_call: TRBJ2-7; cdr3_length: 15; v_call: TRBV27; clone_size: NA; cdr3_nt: TGTGCCAGCAGTTTAAGACAGGGTAGCTCCTACGAGCAGTACTTC; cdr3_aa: CASSLRQGSSYEQYF